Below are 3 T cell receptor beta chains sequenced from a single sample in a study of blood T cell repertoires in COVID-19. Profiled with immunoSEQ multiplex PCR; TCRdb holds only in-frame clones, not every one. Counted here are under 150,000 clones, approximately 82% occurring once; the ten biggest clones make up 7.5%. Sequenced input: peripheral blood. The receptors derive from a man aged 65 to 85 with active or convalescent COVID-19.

CDR3 DNA sequence: TGTGCCACCAGTGATACCCGACAGGGGACCGGGGAGCTGTTTTTT. This codes for CATSDTRQGTGELFF. The chain uses TRBV24-1 and TRBJ2-2; TRBD1 agrees at 8 bases. V lost 3 bases to trimming and J lost 5 bases; unmatched junction nucleotides: 4. This CDR3 is 15 amino acids long. Germline lookup yields CDR1 KGHDR and CDR2 SFDVKD.

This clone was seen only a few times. CDR3 bases: TGTGCCAGCAGTGAAGCGCTCGGGTCTACCTATGGCTACACCTTC. This encodes CASSEALGSTYGYTF. This chain joins TRBV6-1 and TRBJ1-2, with no clear D. Trimming cost V 0 bases and J 4 bases, with 12 bases left between them. CDR3 length: 15 residues. Germline V lookup: CDR1 MNHNS, CDR2 SASEGT.

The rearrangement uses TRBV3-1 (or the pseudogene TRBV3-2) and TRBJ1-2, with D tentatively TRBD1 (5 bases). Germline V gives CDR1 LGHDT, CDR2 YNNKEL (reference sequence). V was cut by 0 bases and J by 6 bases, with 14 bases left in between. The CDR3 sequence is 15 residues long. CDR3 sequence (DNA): TGTGCCAGCAGCCAAGAGGTGGGGGGTGGAAATGGCTACACCTTC. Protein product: CASSQEVGGGNGYTF.